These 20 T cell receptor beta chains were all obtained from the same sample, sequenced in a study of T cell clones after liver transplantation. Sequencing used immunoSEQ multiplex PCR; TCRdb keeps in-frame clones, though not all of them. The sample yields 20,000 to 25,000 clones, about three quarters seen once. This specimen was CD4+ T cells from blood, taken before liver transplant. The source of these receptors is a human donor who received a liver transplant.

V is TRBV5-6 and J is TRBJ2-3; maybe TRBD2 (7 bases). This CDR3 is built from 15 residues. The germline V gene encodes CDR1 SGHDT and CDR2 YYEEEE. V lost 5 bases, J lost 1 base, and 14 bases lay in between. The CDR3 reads CASRLAGAGTDTQYF. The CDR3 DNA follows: TGTGCCAGCAGGCTGGCGGGGGCGGGCACAGATACGCAGTATTTT. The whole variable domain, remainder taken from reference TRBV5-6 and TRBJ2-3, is DAGVTQSPTHLIKTRGQQVTLRCSPKSGHDTVSWYQQALGQGPQFIFQYYEEEERQRGNFPDRFSGHQFPNYSSELNVNALLLGDSALYLCASRLAGAGTDTQYFGPGTRLTVL.

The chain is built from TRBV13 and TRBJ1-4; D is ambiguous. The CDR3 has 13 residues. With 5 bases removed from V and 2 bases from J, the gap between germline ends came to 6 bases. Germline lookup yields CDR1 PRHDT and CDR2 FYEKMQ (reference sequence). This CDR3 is CASSRTTNEKLFF. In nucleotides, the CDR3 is TGTGCCAGCAGCCGCACCACTAATGAAAAACTGTTTTTT.

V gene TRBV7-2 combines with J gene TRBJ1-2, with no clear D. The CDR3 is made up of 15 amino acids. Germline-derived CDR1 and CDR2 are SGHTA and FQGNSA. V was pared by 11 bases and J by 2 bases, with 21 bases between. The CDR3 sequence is CAAAEFGISNYGYTF. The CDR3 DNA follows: TGTGCCGCCGCCGAGTTTGGGATCTCCAACTATGGCTACACCTTC.

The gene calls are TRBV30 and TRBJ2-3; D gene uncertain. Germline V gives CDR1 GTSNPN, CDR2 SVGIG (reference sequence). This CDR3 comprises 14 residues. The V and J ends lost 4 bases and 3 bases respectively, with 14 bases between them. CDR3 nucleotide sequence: TGTGCCTGGACGCCGCTTTCCTTGACAGATACGCAGTATTTT. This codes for CAWTPLSLTDTQYF.

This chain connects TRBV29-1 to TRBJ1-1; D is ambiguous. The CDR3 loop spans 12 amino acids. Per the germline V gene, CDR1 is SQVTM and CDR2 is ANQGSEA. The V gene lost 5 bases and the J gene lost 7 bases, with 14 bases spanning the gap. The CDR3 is CSVLRVGNEAFF. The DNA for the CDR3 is TGCAGCGTTCTCCGGGTAGGGAATGAAGCTTTCTTT. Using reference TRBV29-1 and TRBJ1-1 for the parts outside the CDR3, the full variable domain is SAVISQKPSRDICQRGTSLTIQCQVDSQVTMMFWYRQQPGQSLTLIATANQGSEATYESGFVIDKFPISRPNLTFSTLTVSNMSPEDSSIYLCSVLRVGNEAFFGQGTRLTVV.

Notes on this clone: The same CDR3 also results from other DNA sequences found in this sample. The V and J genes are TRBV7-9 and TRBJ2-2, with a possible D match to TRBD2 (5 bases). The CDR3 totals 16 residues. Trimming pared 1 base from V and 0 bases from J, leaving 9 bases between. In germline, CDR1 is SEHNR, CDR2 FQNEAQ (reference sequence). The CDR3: CASSLVRGTNTGELFF. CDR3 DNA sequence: TGTGCCAGCAGCTTAGTTCGGGGAACGAACACCGGGGAGCTGTTTTTT.

In DNA form, the CDR3 reads TGTGCCAGCAGCCGTCTGACTAGCGGGGCGGAGACCCAGTACTTC. Protein sequence: CASSRLTSGAETQYF. The V call is TRBV7-9, the J call TRBJ2-5; 11 bases match TRBD2. The V segment lost 5 bases and the J segment 5 bases; nucleotides outside the gene matches: 7. CDR1 SEHNR and CDR2 FQNEAQ come from the germline V gene (reference sequence). The CDR3 is made up of 15 amino acids.

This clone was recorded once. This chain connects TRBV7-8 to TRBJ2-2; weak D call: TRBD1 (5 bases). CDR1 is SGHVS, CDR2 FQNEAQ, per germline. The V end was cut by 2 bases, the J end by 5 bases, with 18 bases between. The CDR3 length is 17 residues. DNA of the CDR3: TGTGCCAGCAGCTTAACCCCGACAGTGGGATATACCGGGGAGCTGTTTTTT. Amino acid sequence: CASSLTPTVGYTGELFF.

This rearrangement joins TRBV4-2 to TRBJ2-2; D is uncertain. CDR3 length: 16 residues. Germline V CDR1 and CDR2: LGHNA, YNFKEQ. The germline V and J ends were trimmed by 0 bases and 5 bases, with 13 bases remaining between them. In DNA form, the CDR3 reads TGTGCCAGCAGCCAAGATATTGGGGTTGGAACCGGGGAGCTGTTTTTT. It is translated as CASSQDIGVGTGELFF.

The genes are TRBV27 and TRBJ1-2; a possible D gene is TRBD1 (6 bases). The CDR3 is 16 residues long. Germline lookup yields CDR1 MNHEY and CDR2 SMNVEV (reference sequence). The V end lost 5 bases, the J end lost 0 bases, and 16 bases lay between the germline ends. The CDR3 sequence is CASSPLGGTTNYGYTF. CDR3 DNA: TGTGCCAGCAGTCCCCTCGGGGGCACGACTAACTATGGCTACACCTTC.

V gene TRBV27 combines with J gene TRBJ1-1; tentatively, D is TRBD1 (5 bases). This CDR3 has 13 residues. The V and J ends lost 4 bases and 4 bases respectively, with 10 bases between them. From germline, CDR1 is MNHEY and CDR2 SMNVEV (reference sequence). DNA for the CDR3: TGTGCCAGCAGTTGGGGGAGCTTCACTGAAGCTTTCTTT. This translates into CASSWGSFTEAFF.

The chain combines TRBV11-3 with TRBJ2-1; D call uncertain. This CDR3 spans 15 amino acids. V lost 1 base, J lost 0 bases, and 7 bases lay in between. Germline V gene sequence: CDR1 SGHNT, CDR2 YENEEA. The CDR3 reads CASSLGRNSYNEQFF. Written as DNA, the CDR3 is TGTGCCAGCAGCTTAGGGAGAAACTCCTACAATGAGCAGTTCTTC.

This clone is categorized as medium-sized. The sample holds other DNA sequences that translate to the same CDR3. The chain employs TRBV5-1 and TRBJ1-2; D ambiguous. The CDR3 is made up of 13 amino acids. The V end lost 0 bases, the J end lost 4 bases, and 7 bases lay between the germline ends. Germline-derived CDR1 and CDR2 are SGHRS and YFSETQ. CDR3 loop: CASSLEQSYGYTF. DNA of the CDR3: TGCGCCAGCAGCTTGGAACAGAGCTATGGCTACACCTTC.

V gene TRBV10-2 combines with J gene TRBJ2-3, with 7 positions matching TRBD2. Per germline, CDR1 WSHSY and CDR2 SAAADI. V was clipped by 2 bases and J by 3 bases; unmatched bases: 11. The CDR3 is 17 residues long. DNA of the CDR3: TGCGCCAGCAGTGAGGCCTTCCCCTTGGGGGGGACAGATACGCAGTATTTT. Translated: CASSEAFPLGGTDTQYF.

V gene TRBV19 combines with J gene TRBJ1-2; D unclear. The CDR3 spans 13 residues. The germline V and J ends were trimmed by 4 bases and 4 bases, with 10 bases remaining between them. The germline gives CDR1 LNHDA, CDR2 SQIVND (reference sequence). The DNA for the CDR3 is TGTGCCAGTAGTAAAGACAAGGGCTATGGCTACACCTTC. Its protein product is CASSKDKGYGYTF.

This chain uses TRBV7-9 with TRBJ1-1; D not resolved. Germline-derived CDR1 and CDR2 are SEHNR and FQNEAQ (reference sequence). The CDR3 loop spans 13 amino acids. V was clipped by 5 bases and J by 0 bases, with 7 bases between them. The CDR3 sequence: CASSPDLNTEAFF. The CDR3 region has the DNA TGTGCCAGCAGCCCGGACCTGAACACTGAAGCTTTCTTT.

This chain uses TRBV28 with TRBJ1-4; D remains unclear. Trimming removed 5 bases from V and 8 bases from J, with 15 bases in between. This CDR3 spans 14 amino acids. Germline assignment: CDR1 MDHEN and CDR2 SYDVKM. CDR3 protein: CASSLRRIGEKLFF. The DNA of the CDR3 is TGTGCCAGCAGTCTCCGGCGGATAGGCGAAAAACTGTTTTTT.

In nucleotides, the CDR3 is TGTGCCAGCAGCGCTAGCGGGAGCTCCTACAATGAGCAGTTCTTC. It is translated as CASSASGSSYNEQFF. J is TRBJ2-1 and V is TRBV9; 10 positions match TRBD2. The CDR3 covers 15 residues. The V segment lost 3 bases and the J segment 0 bases; nucleotides outside the gene matches: 0. The V gene's germline CDR1 is SGDLS and CDR2 YYNGEE.

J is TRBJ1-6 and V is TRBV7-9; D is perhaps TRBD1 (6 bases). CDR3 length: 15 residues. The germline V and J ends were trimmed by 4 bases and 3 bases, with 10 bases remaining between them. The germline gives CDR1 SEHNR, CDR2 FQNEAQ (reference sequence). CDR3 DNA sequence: TGTGCCAGCAGCTCATCGACAGGCTATAATTCACCCCTCCACTTT. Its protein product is CASSSSTGYNSPLHF.

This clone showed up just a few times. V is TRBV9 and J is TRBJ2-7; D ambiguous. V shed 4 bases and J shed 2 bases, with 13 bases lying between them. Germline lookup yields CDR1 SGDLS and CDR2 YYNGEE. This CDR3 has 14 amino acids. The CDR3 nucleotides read TGTGCCAGCAGCCCCGGACCAAAAACCTACGAGCAGTACTTC. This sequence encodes CASSPGPKTYEQYF.